This record covers a single T cell receptor beta chain. Its antigen remains unknown. The data belong to a study of Tregs in tolerant kidney transplant recipients. Thawed PBMCs were FACS-sorted into unstimulated CD4+CD25+CD127- regulatory T cells, CD4+CD25- non-regulatory cells, CD4 and CD8 cells. Germline V gives CDR1 MNHNY, CDR2 SVGAGI (reference sequence). The CDR3 is 12 amino acids. V was trimmed by 8 bases and J by 4 bases, leaving 9 bases between them. The study's findings and limits: Few patients were studied, so findings need validation in larger groups. Biological reproducibility was not directly addressed, but technical replication error appeared minimal. Activated donor B cell expansion appeared to reveal the most relevant donor-specific TCRbeta repertoire.

The data were produced by immunoSEQ multiplex PCR, yet TCRdb's version contains in-frame clones alone and is incomplete. The data contain 200,000 to 300,000 clones, roughly 84% of them singletons. What was sequenced was CD4+ T cells from blood. This chain links TRBV6-6 with TRBJ1-3; a weak D match, TRBD1 (5 bases). The clonotype comes from a human donor in good health. The CDR3 reads CASGATGNTIYF. In nucleotides, the CDR3 is TGTGCCAGCGGGGCGACAGGAAACACCATATATTTT.